This TCR beta chain is drawn from a study of blood T cell repertoires in COVID-19 (dated by TCRdb to the early 2020s). Concerning the study at large: Samples from collaborators originated in the United States, Italy and Spain and spanned both the acute and convalescent phases of COVID-19. The samples were drawn from two sources: the first 160 participants of the ongoing ImmuneRACE study, and 950 to 1,500 subjects contributed by 6 global collaborators. Where available, HLA class I and class II types were taken from metadata supplied by the sample provider and were not determined by assay-based typing. The sample metadata nearly always contained a de-identified subject ID, COVID-19 status, age in years and sex. Subjects who had been exposed to COVID-19, were actively infected with it, or had recovered from it provided the deeply sampled blood TCRbeta repertoires that made up the dataset. The material from the prospective study consisted of cDNA or gDNA derived from T cells, B-cell-depleted T cells, or PBMCs. The repertoires were released in a freely available public database intended as a resource for research on the immune response to SARS-CoV-2. Points the paper makes about the study in general: How much clinical and demographic metadata was included differed by source and by participant, and the metadata was provided uncurated.

Concerning this clone: It lacks a known antigen. Nothing much larger sits one base from this clone, and base qualities are not available.

CDR3 length: 12 amino acids, cysteine to phenylalanine. Only CDR3 DNA remains: 36 bases, in frame from the first base. CDR1 ENHRY and CDR2 SYGVKD are derived from the germline V gene. Clipping removes 5 bases from V and 6 bases from J, with 2 as the unmatched junction base count. TCRbeta CDR3 regions were amplified from genomic DNA by means of the immunoSEQ Assay, a bias-controlled multiplex PCR. In the source study's methods: Within the assay, amplification of reference gene primers was used to estimate how many nucleated cells each sample contained. To quantify the absolute abundance of each unique TCRbeta CDR3 rearrangement, sequence reads were collapsed and filtered. For each sample, productive Simpson clonality was calculated as the square root of Simpson's diversity index over productive rearrangements. This is the immuneACCESS table as TCRdb keeps it, with only in-frame sequences that have V and J called. A part of the clones is gone; compared with another copy, unresolved V genes explain less than half, and the rest is unexplained. Clone size and the V and J calls come from that table; the DNA yielded D and trimming. This sample gives about 300,000 clones in total; 85% of them show up just once. The ten largest clones take up roughly 2.6% of the sample.

Enrolling through a virtual design, the prospective study's participants ranged in age from roughly 18 to 100 years and lived across some 22 United States geographic areas. In the prospective study, participants were assigned to cohorts based on the clinical history participants reported in a screening survey and a study questionnaire. Recovered participants in ImmuneRACE Cohort 3 were defined as having two consecutive negative NP/OP PCR tests, clearance from a healthcare professional, or resolution of symptoms. In the prospective study, whole blood, serum and a nasopharyngeal or oropharyngeal swab were collected from each participant by mobile phlebotomists. Prospective study participants could optionally give additional blood draws and questionnaires over an approximately two-month period. Blood samples from the prospective study were shipped frozen or at room temperature prior to DNA extraction.

The source material was PBMCs or T cells enriched from blood (not recorded which). This receptor was obtained from a woman between 50 and 59 years old who had recovered from COVID-19. The sequence is built from TRBV10-3 and TRBJ2-7, with 9 central nucleotides matching TRBD1. The CDR3 protein sequence reads: CAISSTGGEQYF. The DNA is as follows: TGTGCCATCAGTTCGACAGGGGGCGAGCAGTACTTC.